This TCR beta chain was found in a study of blood T cell repertoires in COVID-19. Looking at the study overall: Sources were T cells, B-cell-depleted T cells, or PBMCs; the material itself was cDNA or gDNA.

Germline assignment: CDR1 SGHNT and CDR2 YYREEE (reference sequence). The V and J ends lost 0 bases and 7 bases, in that order; junction bases with no gene match: 16. CDR3 size: 18 residues. Authors' analysis steps: Amplifying reference gene primers gave estimates of nucleated cell counts. The data were produced by immunoSEQ multiplex PCR, yet TCRdb's version contains in-frame clones alone and is incomplete. V and J calls and clone size follow that table, whereas D and trimming were derived from the DNA. Among some 70,000 clones listed, about 82% were seen once. The J gene is TRBJ2-3, the V gene TRBV5-4; 8 bases are a match to TRBD1. Input material: peripheral blood. This TCR came from a woman aged 55-70 years with acute or convalescent COVID-19. CDR3 loop: CASSLVAGRGTGSNTQYF. The CDR3 DNA sequence: TGTGCCAGCAGCTTGGTCGCGGGTAGGGGGACAGGTTCCAATACGCAGTATTTT.